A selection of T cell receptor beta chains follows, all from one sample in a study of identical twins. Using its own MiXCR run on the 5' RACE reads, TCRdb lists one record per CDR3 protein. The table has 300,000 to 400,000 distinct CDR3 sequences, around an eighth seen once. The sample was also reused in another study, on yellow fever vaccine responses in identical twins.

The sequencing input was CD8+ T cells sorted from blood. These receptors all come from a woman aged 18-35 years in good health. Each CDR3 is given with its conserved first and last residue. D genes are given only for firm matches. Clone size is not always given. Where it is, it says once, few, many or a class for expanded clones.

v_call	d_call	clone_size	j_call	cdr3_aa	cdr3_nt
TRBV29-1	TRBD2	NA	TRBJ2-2	CSVLGGGAHTGELFF	TGCAGCGTTTTGGGCGGGGGGGCCCACACCGGGGAGCTGTTTTTT
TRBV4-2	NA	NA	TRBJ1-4	CASSQEAEKLFF	TGTGCCAGCAGCCAAGAGGCTGAAAAACTGTTTTTT
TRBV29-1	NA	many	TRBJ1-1	CSVPTTYRDDTEAFF	TGCAGCGTCCCGACCACTTACAGGGATGATACTGAAGCTTTCTTT
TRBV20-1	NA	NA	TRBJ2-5	CSAVRETQYF	TGCAGTGCCGTCCGGGAGACCCAGTACTTC
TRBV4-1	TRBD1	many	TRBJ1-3	CASSQKGASGNTIYF	TGCGCCAGCAGCCAAAAGGGGGCGAGTGGAAACACCATATATTTT
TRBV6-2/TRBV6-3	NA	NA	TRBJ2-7	CASVGGWNEQYF	TGTGCCAGCGTTGGTGGATGGAACGAGCAGTACTTC
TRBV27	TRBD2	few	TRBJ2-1	CASSQGLAGIEQFF	TGTGCCAGCAGTCAGGGACTAGCGGGAATAGAGCAGTTCTTC
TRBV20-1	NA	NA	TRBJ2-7	CSARDRRVDFPYEQYF	TGCAGTGCTAGAGATAGAAGGGTAGATTTCCCCTACGAGCAGTACTTC
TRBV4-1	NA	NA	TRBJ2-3	CASSQGSAPSTDTQYF	TGCGCCAGCAGCCAAGGGTCGGCACCTAGCACAGATACGCAGTATTTT
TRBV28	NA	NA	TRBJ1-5	CASSDGFGNQPQHF	TGTGCCAGCAGTGACGGCTTCGGCAATCAGCCCCAGCATTTT
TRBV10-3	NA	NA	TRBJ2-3	CATQRGDTSTDTQYF	TGTGCCACCCAGAGAGGGGACACCAGCACAGATACGCAGTATTTT
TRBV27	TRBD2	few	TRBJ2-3	CASHPLADATDTQYF	TGTGCCAGCCATCCACTAGCGGACGCCACAGATACGCAGTATTTT
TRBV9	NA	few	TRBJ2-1	CASSLGGGTERQFF	TGTGCCAGCAGCTTAGGGGGGGGGACAGAACGGCAGTTCTTC
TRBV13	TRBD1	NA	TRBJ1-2	CASSLGQGLDYGYTF	TGTGCCAGCAGTTTGGGACAGGGTTTAGACTATGGCTACACCTTC
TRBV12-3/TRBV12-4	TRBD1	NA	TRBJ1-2	CASSQTTGERYGYTF	TGTGCCAGCAGTCAAACGACAGGGGAGCGCTATGGCTACACCTTC
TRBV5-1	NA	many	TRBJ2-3	CASSLMRDTVIPPPQYF	TGCGCCAGCAGCTTGATGAGGGACACCGTAATTCCGCCACCGCAGTATTTT
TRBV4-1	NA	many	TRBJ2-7	CASSQDRQGGYEQYF	TGCGCCAGCAGCCAAGACAGGCAGGGCGGGTACGAGCAGTACTTC
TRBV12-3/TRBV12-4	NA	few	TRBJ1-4	CASSWGLEKLFF	TGTGCCAGCAGTTGGGGGCTTGAAAAACTGTTTTTT
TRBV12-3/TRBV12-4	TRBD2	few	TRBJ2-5	CASSPGTAGGIGGSETQYF	TGTGCCAGCAGCCCTGGGACTGCGGGAGGGATTGGAGGGTCGGAGACCCAGTACTTC
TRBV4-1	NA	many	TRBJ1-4	CASSQEGDGRLFF	TGCGCCAGCAGCCAAGAGGGGGACGGGAGACTGTTTTTT
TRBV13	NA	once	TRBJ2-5	CASSLGRQEETQYF	TGTGCCAGCAGCTTAGGAAGACAGGAAGAGACCCAGTACTTC
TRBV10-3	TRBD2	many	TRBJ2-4	CAIGAGGPQGEAKNIQYF	TGTGCCATCGGGGCGGGAGGGCCCCAGGGGGAAGCCAAAAACATTCAGTACTTC
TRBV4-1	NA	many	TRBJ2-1	CASSPAAGSSYNEQFF	TGCGCCAGCAGCCCAGCTGCAGGGAGCTCCTACAATGAGCAGTTCTTC
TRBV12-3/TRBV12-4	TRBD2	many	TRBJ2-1	CASREIAGGLYNEQFF	TGTGCCAGCAGGGAAATAGCGGGAGGTCTCTACAATGAGCAGTTCTTC
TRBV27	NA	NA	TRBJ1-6	CASSPRGPSYNSPLHF	TGTGCCAGCAGCCCCAGGGGACCCTCCTATAATTCACCCCTCCACTTT
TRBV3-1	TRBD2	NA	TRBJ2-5	CASSQSGSGEETQYF	TGTGCCAGCAGCCAATCTGGTAGCGGGGAAGAGACCCAGTACTTC
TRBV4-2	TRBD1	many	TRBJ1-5	CASSQPSSRDRGNQPQHF	TGTGCCAGCAGCCAACCCTCCTCTCGGGACAGGGGCAATCAGCCCCAGCATTTT
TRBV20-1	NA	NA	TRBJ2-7	CSVAEAYEQYF	TGCAGTGTCGCGGAGGCCTACGAGCAGTACTTC
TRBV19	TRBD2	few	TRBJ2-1	CASSIISGNNEQFF	TGTGCCAGTAGTATTATTAGCGGGAACAATGAGCAGTTCTTC
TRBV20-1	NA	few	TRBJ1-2	CSASLKANYGYTF	TGCAGTGCTAGTCTCAAAGCTAACTATGGCTACACCTTC
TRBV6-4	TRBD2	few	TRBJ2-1	CASSNGTSGNEQFF	TGTGCCAGCAGTAACGGGACTAGCGGCAATGAGCAGTTCTTC
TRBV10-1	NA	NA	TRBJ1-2	CASMRGSNYGYTF	TGCGCCAGCATGAGGGGTTCGAACTATGGCTACACCTTC
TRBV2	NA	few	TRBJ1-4	CASSYAQGVNEKLFF	TGTGCCAGCAGTTACGCACAGGGAGTAAATGAAAAACTGTTTTTT
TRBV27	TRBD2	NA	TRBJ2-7	CASSISGSVDEQYF	TGTGCCAGCAGTATAAGCGGGAGCGTCGACGAGCAGTACTTC
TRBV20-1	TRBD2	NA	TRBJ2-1	CSAPSGLAGYNEQFF	TGCAGTGCTCCCTCGGGACTAGCGGGATACAATGAGCAGTTCTTC
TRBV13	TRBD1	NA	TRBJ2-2	CASSSARTGKDTGELFF	TGTGCCAGCAGCTCTGCTCGGACAGGGAAGGACACCGGGGAGCTGTTTTTT
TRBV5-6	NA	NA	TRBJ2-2	CASSQPGNTGELFF	TGTGCCAGCAGCCAACCGGGGAACACCGGGGAGCTGTTTTTT
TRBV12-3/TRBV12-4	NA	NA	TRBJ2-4	CASRPAGHKNIQYF	TGTGCCAGCAGACCCGCGGGACACAAAAACATTCAGTACTTC
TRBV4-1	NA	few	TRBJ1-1	CASSQDIGGATEAFF	TGCGCCAGCAGCCAAGATATTGGGGGGGCGACTGAAGCTTTCTTT
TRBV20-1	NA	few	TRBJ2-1	CSARDSVSSSYNEQFF	TGCAGTGCTAGAGATAGTGTTTCCTCCTCCTACAATGAGCAGTTCTTC
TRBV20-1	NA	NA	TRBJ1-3	CSARRSLQEPGNTIYF	TGCAGTGCTAGAAGGTCGCTACAGGAACCTGGAAACACCATATATTTT
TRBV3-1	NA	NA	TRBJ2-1	CASSRAGPYNEQFF	TGTGCCAGCTCCCGGGCGGGGCCCTACAATGAGCAGTTCTTC
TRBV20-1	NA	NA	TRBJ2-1	CSARGRVTGEGEQFF	TGCAGTGCTCGAGGGCGGGTGACAGGGGAGGGTGAGCAGTTCTTC
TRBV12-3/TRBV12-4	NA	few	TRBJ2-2	CASSLLAINTGELFF	TGTGCCAGCAGTTTACTCGCGATAAACACCGGGGAGCTGTTTTTT
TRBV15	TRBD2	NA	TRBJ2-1	CATSTLGLAGNNEQFF	TGTGCCACCAGCACCCTCGGACTAGCGGGGAACAATGAGCAGTTCTTC
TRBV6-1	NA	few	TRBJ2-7	CASSEWGYEQYF	TGTGCCAGCAGTGAATGGGGCTACGAGCAGTACTTC
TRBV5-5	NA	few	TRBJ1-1	CASSLVQPMNTEAFF	TGTGCCAGCAGCTTGGTACAGCCCATGAACACTGAAGCTTTCTTT
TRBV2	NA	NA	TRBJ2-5	CASRDKGTQYF	TGTGCCAGCAGGGATAAAGGGACCCAGTACTTC
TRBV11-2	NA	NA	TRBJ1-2	CASSAWDTRWDGYTF	TGTGCCAGCAGCGCTTGGGACACCCGGTGGGATGGCTACACCTTC
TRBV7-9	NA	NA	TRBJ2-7	CASSGTRATSYEQYF	TGTGCCAGCAGCGGGACGAGGGCGACCTCCTACGAGCAGTACTTC
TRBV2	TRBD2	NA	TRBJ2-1	CASSELAAGDNEQFF	TGTGCCAGCAGCGAACTAGCGGCGGGCGACAATGAGCAGTTCTTC
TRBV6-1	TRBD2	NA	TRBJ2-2	CASRDQGLARGGELFF	TGTGCCAGCAGAGATCAGGGACTAGCCCGCGGCGGGGAGCTGTTTTTT
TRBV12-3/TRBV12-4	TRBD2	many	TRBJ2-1	CASSLISGGPIYNEQFF	TGTGCCAGCAGTTTGATCTCGGGGGGGCCGATCTACAATGAGCAGTTCTTC